A single sample is the source of the 6 T cell receptor beta chains below, sequenced in a study of early T cells in non-severe SARS-CoV-2 infection. Each CDR3 protein gets one entry after TCRdb re-called the 5' RACE reads with MiXCR. The table lists some 66,000 distinct CDR3 sequences, about 12% of them singletons. The specimen was whole blood. The receptor set was obtained from an adult who was a healthcare worker with PCR-confirmed SARS-CoV-2 infection or an uninfected control (not recorded which).

J is TRBJ2-3 and V is TRBV20-1, with D possibly being TRBD1 (5 bases). The V gene lost 0 bases and the J gene lost 11 bases, with 15 bases spanning the gap. This CDR3 comprises 13 residues. Germline CDR1 reads DFQATT; CDR2 reads SNEGSKA (reference sequence). CDR3 coding DNA: TGCAGTGCTAGAGATATCCAGGGCCGTGTGCAGTATTTT. Translation: CSARDIQGRVQYF.

This clonotype was recorded many times. V and J are TRBV20-1 and TRBJ1-2; D call uncertain. From germline, CDR1 is DFQATT and CDR2 SNEGSKA (reference sequence). Trimming removed 2 bases from V and 0 bases from J, with 13 bases in between. This CDR3 is built from 15 residues. The CDR3 DNA reads as TGCAGTGCTAGAATACGTATAAAAGCTAACTATGGCTACACCTTC. It encodes CSARIRIKANYGYTF.

This clonotype was observed many times. This chain uses TRBV2 with TRBJ2-1; D unresolved. The CDR3 contains 12 residues. The germline V and J ends were trimmed by 5 bases and 8 bases, with 10 bases remaining between them. Germline assignment: CDR1 SNHLY and CDR2 FYNNEI. The CDR3 bases are TGTGCCAGCAGTCCGTTTAGTGATGAGCAGTTCTTC. Its translation is CASSPFSDEQFF.

This clonotype was detected a few times. The chain recombines TRBV9 with TRBJ2-3, with 7 bases that match TRBD2. There are 14 residues in the CDR3. Germline CDR1 reads SGDLS; CDR2 reads YYNGEE. Losses at the gene ends were 5 bases for V and 5 bases for J; bases not matched to a gene: 8. The CDR3 spells CASSLAERGDTQYF. The CDR3 DNA reads TGTGCCAGCAGTCTAGCGGAGAGGGGAGATACGCAGTATTTT.

This clonotype was detected a few times. This chain uses TRBV14 with TRBJ1-1; D perhaps matches TRBD1 (5 bases). V was trimmed by 2 bases and J by 5 bases, leaving 15 bases between them. The CDR3 runs 15 residues. Germline lookup yields CDR1 SGHDN and CDR2 FVKESK. The CDR3 coding sequence is TGTGCCAGCAGCCAACACTTGGGGGAGGGAACTGAAGCTTTCTTT. Its translation: CASSQHLGEGTEAFF.

The V call is TRBV20-1, the J call TRBJ1-3; TRBD1 aligns across 8 bases. V shed 3 bases, J shed 4 bases, and the junction held 5 bases outside the gene matches. From germline, CDR1 is DFQATT and CDR2 SNEGSKA (reference sequence). This CDR3 comprises 14 residues. The CDR3 is CSASTGQGGNTIYF. The CDR3 region has the DNA TGCAGTGCTAGCACCGGACAGGGAGGAAACACCATATATTTT.